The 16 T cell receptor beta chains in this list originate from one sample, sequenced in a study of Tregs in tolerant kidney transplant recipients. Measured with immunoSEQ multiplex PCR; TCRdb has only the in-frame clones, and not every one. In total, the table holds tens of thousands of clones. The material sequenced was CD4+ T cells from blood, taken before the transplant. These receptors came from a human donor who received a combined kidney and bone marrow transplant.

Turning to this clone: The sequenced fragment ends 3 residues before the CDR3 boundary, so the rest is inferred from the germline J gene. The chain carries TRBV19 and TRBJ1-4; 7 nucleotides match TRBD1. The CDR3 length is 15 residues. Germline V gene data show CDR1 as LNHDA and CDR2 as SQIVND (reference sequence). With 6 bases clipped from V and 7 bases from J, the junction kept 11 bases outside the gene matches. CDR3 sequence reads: CASRAPGGTSEKLFF. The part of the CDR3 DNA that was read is TGTGCCAGTAGAGCCCCAGGGGGGACGAGTGAAAAA.

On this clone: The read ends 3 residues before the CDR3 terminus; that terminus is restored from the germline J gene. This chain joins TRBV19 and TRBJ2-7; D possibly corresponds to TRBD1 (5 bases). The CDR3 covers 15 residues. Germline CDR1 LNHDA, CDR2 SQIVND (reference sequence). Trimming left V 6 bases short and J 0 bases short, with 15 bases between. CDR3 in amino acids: CASSSPTESSYEQYF. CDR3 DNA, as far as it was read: TGTGCCAGTAGCAGCCCGACAGAGAGCTCCTACGAG.

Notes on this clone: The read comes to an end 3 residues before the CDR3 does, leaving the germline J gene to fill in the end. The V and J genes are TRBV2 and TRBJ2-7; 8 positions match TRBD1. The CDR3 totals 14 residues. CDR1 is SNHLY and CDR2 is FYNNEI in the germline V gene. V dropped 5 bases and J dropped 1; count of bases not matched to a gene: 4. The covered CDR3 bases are TGTGCCAGCAGTTGGACAGGGACGTCCTACGAG. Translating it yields CASSWTGTSYE. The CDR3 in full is CASSWTGTSYEQYF. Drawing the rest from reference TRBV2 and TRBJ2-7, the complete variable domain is EPEVTQTPSHQVTQMGQEVILRCVPISNHLYFYWYRQILGQKVEFLVSFYNNEISEKSEIFDDQFSVERPDGSNFTLKIRSTKLEDSAMYFCASSWTGTSYEQYFGPGTRLTVT.

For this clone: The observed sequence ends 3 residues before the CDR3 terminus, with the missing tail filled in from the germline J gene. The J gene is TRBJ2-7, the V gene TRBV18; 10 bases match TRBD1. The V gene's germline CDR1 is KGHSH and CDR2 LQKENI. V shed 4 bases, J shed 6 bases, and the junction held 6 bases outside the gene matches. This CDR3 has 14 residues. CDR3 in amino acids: CASSLGTGAGEQYF. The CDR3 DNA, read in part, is TGTGCCAGCTCACTCGGGACAGGGGCCGGCGAG.

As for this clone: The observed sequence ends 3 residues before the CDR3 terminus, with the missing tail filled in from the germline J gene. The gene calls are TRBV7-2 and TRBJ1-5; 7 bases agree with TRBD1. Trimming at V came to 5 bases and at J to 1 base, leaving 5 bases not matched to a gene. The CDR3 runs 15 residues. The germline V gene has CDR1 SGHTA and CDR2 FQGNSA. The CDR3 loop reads CASSPSGQSNQPQHF. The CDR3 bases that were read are TGTGCCAGCAGCCCCTCGGGACAGAGCAATCAGCCC.

The CDR3 spells CASSYSGLFYNEQFF. CDR3 bases read: TGTGCCAGCAGTTATTCGGGACTATTCTACAATGAG. The V and J genes are TRBV6-2 or TRBV6-3 and TRBJ2-1, with 7 bases lining up with TRBD2. Read coverage stops 3 residues before the CDR3 terminus; the germline J gene supplies the remainder. The CDR3 runs 15 residues. CDR1 is MNHEY, CDR2 SVGEGT, per germline. Trimming at V came to 3 bases and at J to 3 bases, leaving 5 bases not matched to a gene.

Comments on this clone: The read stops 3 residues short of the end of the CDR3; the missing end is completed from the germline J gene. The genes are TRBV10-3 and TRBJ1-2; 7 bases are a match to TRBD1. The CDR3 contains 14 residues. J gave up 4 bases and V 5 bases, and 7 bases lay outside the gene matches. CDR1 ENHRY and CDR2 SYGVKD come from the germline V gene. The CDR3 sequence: CAISREGASYGYTF. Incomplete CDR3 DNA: TGTGCCATCAGTCGGGAGGGGGCGAGCTATGGC.

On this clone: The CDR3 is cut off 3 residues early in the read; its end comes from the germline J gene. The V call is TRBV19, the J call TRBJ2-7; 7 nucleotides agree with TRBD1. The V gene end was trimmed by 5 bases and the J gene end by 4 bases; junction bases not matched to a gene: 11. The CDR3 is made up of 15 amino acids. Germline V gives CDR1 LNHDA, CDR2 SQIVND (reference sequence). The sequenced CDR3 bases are TGTGCCAGTAGTCGCCTCGACAGGGCCCCTTACGAG. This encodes CASSRLDRAPYE. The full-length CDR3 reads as CASSRLDRAPYEQYF.

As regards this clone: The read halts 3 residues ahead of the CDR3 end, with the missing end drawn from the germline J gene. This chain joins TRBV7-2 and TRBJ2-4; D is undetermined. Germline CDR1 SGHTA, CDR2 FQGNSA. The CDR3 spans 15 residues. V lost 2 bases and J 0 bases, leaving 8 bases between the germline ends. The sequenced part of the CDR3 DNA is TGTGCCAGCAGCTTATTTGCGAGAGCCAAAAACATT. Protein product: CASSLFARAKNI. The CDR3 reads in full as CASSLFARAKNIQYF.

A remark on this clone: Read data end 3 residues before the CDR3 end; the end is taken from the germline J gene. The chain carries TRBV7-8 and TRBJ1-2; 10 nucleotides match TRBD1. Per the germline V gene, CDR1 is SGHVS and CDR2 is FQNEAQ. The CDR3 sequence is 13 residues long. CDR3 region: CASSARDRGGYTF. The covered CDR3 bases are TGTGCCAGCAGCGCCCGGGACAGGGGAGGC.

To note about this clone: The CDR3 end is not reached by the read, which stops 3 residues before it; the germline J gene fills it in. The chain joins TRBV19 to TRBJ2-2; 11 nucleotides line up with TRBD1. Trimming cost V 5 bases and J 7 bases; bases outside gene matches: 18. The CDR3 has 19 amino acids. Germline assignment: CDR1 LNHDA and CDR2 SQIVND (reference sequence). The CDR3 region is CASSLIRTGGPRFGGELFF. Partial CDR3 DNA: TGTGCCAGTAGTCTCATTAGGACAGGGGGCCCAAGGTTCGGCGGGGAG. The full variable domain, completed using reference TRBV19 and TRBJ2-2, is DGGITQSPKYLFRKEGQNVTLSCEQNLNHDAMYWYRQDPGQGLRLIYYSQIVNDFQKGDIAEGYSVSREKKESFPLTVTSAQKNPTAFYLCASSLIRTGGPRFGGELFFGEGSRLTVL.

This CDR3 reads CASSLTGYEELFF. Partial CDR3 DNA: TGCGCCAGCAGCCTGACAGGGTATGAGGAG. The V call is TRBV5-1, the J call TRBJ2-2; TRBD1 matches 7 bases. The CDR3 end lies 3 residues beyond the end of the read and is filled in from the germline J gene. V gave up 4 bases and J gave up 10 bases; unmatched junction bases: 7. CDR3 length: 13 residues. The V gene's germline CDR1 is SGHRS and CDR2 YFSETQ. The full variable domain, rest sourced from reference TRBV5-1 and TRBJ2-2, is KAGVTQTPRYLIKTRGQQVTLSCSPISGHRSVSWYQQTPGQGLQFLFEYFSETQRNKGNFPGRFSGRQFSNSRSEMNVSTLELGDSALYLCASSLTGYEELFFGEGSRLTVL.

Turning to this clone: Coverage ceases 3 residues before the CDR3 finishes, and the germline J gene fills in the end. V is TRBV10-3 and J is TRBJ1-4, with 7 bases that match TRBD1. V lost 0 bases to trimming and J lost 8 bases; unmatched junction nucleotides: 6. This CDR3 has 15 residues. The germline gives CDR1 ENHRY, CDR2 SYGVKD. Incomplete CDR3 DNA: TGTGCCATCAGTGAGTCAGGGGGCGAAAGGGAAAAA. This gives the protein CAISESGGEREK. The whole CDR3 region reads CAISESGGEREKLFF.

CDR3 loop: CASSWGQGFATNEKLFF. CDR3 DNA (partial): TGTGCCAGCAGTTGGGGACAGGGGTTTGCAACTAATGAAAAA. The V and J genes are TRBV2 and TRBJ1-4, with 10 positions matching TRBD1. The sequenced fragment ends 3 residues before the CDR3 boundary, so the rest is inferred from the germline J gene. Unmatched junction bases numbered 6, after V lost 5 bases and J lost 0 bases. This CDR3 is 17 amino acids long. CDR1 and CDR2 from the germline V gene are SNHLY and FYNNEI. Supplemented by reference TRBV2 and TRBJ1-4, the full variable domain reads EPEVTQTPSHQVTQMGQEVILRCVPISNHLYFYWYRQILGQKVEFLVSFYNNEISEKSEIFDDQFSVERPDGSNFTLKIRSTKLEDSAMYFCASSWGQGFATNEKLFFGSGTQLSVL.

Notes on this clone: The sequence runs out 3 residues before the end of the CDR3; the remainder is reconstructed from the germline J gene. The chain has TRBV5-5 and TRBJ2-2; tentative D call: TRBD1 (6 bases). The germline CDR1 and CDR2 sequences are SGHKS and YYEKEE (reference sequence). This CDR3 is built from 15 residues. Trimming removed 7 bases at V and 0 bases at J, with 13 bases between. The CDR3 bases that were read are TGTGCCAGCGCCCCCAGGGGTGCGAACACCGGGGAG. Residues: CASAPRGANTGE. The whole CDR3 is CASAPRGANTGELFF.

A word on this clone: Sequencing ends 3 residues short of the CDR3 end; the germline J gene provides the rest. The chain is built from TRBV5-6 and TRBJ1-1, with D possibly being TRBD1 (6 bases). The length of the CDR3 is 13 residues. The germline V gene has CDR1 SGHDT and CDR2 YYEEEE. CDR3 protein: CASSSWGGRRAFF. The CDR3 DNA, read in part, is TGTGCCAGCAGCTCTTGGGGGGGGCGGCGA.